The 19 T cell receptor beta chains given below trace back to one sample, sequenced in a study of post-analysis software for immune sequencing data. Overall study results and limits: Compared with controls, patients had more of about 5 TRBV segments, including TRBV5-6, TRBV5-1 and TRBV20-1.

Their specific antigens are unknown. Unique molecular identifiers were carried by the TCR beta cDNA libraries. TCRdb re-called the PCR reads with MiXCR, one entry per CDR3 protein. The table includes just over 250,000 distinct CDR3 sequences, 35% to 40% detected once. Sequencing was done on a sample of blood. The receptors derive from a girl aged 5-17 years with multiple sclerosis.

This clonotype was detected many times. The rearrangement joins TRBV7-9 to TRBJ2-1; 9 bases are shared with TRBD2. Germline-derived CDR1 and CDR2 are SEHNR and FQNEAQ (reference sequence). After removal of 1 base from V and 6 bases from J, the junction contained 10 bases not matched to a gene. The CDR3 contains 17 residues. Here the CDR3 reads CASSLEASGIVGNEQFF. Written as DNA, the CDR3 is TGTGCCAGCAGCTTAGAGGCTAGCGGGATAGTAGGCAATGAGCAGTTCTTC.

To note about this clonotype: A much larger clone differs from this one at a single base, so this may be a read error. The rearrangement uses TRBV11-2 and TRBJ2-3, with D maybe TRBD1 (5 bases). Trimming took off 3 bases at V and 6 bases at J, with 10 bases between the two ends. The germline V gene has CDR1 SGHAT and CDR2 FQNNGV. This CDR3 comprises 13 residues. The CDR3 DNA sequence: TGTGCCAGCAGCTTCTGGGGCCGCGATACGCAGTATTTT. It yields the protein CASSFWGRDTQYF.

This clonotype was detected only a few times. The chain is built from TRBV20-1 and TRBJ1-1, with a possible D match to TRBD1 (6 bases). V lost 7 bases to trimming and J lost 2 bases, with 17 bases between them. The V gene's germline CDR1 is DFQATT and CDR2 SNEGSKA (reference sequence). The CDR3 extends over 14 amino acids. The CDR3 sequence: CSGVPGHLNTEAFF. The CDR3 nucleotides read TGCAGTGGGGTCCCGGGACACCTAAACACTGAAGCTTTCTTT.

The chain combines TRBV7-9 with TRBJ2-2; 13 bases line up with TRBD2. V was pared by 5 bases and J by 8 bases, with 8 bases of the junction left unmatched. This CDR3 is built from 16 residues. Germline CDR1 reads SEHNR; CDR2 reads FQNEAQ (reference sequence). CDR3 amino acids: CASSTGTSGATGELFF. The DNA for the CDR3 is TGTGCCAGCAGCACGGGGACTAGCGGGGCTACTGGGGAGCTGTTTTTT. The whole variable domain, filled in from reference TRBV7-9 and TRBJ2-2, reads DTGVSQNPRHKITKRGQNVTFRCDPISEHNRLYWYRQTLGQGPEFLTYFQNEAQLEKSRLLSDRFSAERPKGSFSTLEIQRTEQGDSAMYLCASSTGTSGATGELFFGEGSRLTVL.

This clonotype appeared many times. The rearrangement links TRBV5-6 to TRBJ1-5, with TRBD1 matching 11 bases. The germline gives CDR1 SGHDT, CDR2 YYEEEE. The CDR3 covers 18 residues. The J segment lost 7 bases and the V segment lost 4 bases, leaving 16 bases of the junction unmatched. The CDR3 nucleotides read TGTGCCAGCAGCCTGAGCCGGTTTGGACAGGGGGCTCGCCAGCCCCAGCATTTT. Encoded protein: CASSLSRFGQGARQPQHF. Using reference TRBV5-6 and TRBJ1-5 for the parts outside the CDR3, the full variable domain is DAGVTQSPTHLIKTRGQQVTLRCSPKSGHDTVSWYQQALGQGPQFIFQYYEEEERQRGNFPDRFSGHQFPNYSSELNVNALLLGDSALYLCASSLSRFGQGARQPQHFGDGTRLSIL.

This clonotype was observed many times. The V gene is TRBV4-1, the J gene TRBJ1-1; no reliable D call. The V gene's germline CDR1 is MGHRA and CDR2 YSYEKL. There are 14 residues in the CDR3. V was pared by 2 bases and J by 3 bases, with 10 bases between. Here the CDR3 reads CASSQNPYDTEAFF. DNA for the CDR3: TGCGCCAGCAGCCAAAACCCGTATGACACTGAAGCTTTCTTT.

The chain joins TRBV20-1 to TRBJ1-4; 7 bases agree with TRBD1. The CDR3 consists of 14 residues. In germline, CDR1 is DFQATT, CDR2 SNEGSKA (reference sequence). The junction had 9 bases not matched to a gene; V was cut back by 5 bases and J by 6 bases. The CDR3 reads CSAHRGRGYEKLFF. CDR3 bases: TGCAGTGCTCACAGGGGAAGGGGGTATGAAAAACTGTTTTTT.

This clonotype has a count of ten or more. This chain connects TRBV5-8 to TRBJ1-2, with no clear D. The V gene lost 6 bases and the J gene lost 8 bases, with 17 bases spanning the gap. Germline-derived CDR1 and CDR2 are SGHTS and YDEGEE. The CDR3 covers 13 residues. The CDR3 loop reads CASTAVYNGGYTF. DNA of the CDR3: TGTGCCAGCACCGCCGTATACAACGGGGGCTACACCTTC.

This clonotype appeared a single time. A much larger clone differs by one base, so this may be a read error. The J gene is TRBJ2-3, the V gene TRBV24-1; maybe TRBD2 (5 bases). The CDR3 spans 16 residues. Germline V gene data show CDR1 as KGHDR and CDR2 as SFDVKD. The chain's CDR3 is CAASDRVAPSTDTQYF. The CDR3 nucleotides read TGTGCCGCCAGTGATCGTGTAGCGCCTAGCACAGATACGCAGTATTTT.

Remarks on this clonotype: The junction shows a germline mismatch at one end, possibly a read error. The chain uses TRBV7-2 and TRBJ2-5, with 7 bases matching TRBD2. Germline CDR1 reads SGHTA; CDR2 reads FQGNSA. CDR3 size: 13 residues. This chain's CDR3 is CVSTGTNQEAQYF. In nucleotides, the CDR3 is TGTGTCAGCACCGGGACTAACCAAGAGGCCCAGTACTTC.

The rearrangement links TRBV4-2 to TRBJ1-2, with 7 bases lining up with TRBD1. CDR1 LGHNA and CDR2 YNFKEQ come from the germline V gene. CDR3 size: 15 residues. Trimming at V came to 0 bases and at J to 4 bases, leaving 5 bases not matched to a gene. The CDR3 nucleotides read TGTGCCAGCAGCCAAGACGAGGGGGCAGGCTATGGCTACACCTTC. It translates to CASSQDEGAGYGYTF.

This clonotype appeared many times. The chain employs TRBV12-3 or TRBV12-4 and TRBJ1-1; D is unresolved. V shed 6 bases and J shed 7 bases, with 21 bases lying between them. The CDR3 is 15 amino acids. Written as DNA, the CDR3 is TGTGCCAGCAGCAACCCGTTCCGGGGTCGAGGTGAAGCTTTCTTT. Encoded protein: CASSNPFRGRGEAFF.

In its sample, this clonotype was seen many times. The chain combines TRBV6-6 with TRBJ1-2, with no clear D. Per germline, CDR1 MNHNY and CDR2 SVGAGI (reference sequence). The CDR3 has 13 residues. V was cut by 6 bases and J by 7 bases, with 15 bases left in between. Here the CDR3 reads CASSPGERSGYTF. The DNA for the CDR3 is TGTGCCAGCAGCCCCGGGGAGCGAAGTGGCTACACCTTC.

As to this clonotype: Being one base from a much bigger clone, this may be a read error. This chain connects TRBV12-3 or TRBV12-4 to TRBJ1-5, with a tentative D call TRBD1 (6 bases). The CDR3 is 15 residues long. The CDR3 reads CASRADRRSNQLQHF. Here the CDR3 DNA reads TGTGCCAGCAGGGCCGACAGGCGTAGCAATCAGCTCCAGCATTTT.

This clonotype was detected ten times or more. V gene TRBV5-1 combines with J gene TRBJ2-1; 16 positions match TRBD2. The V segment lost 4 bases and the J segment 8 bases; nucleotides outside the gene matches: 12. The CDR3 has 18 residues. In germline, CDR1 is SGHRS, CDR2 YFSETQ. CDR3 in amino acids: CASSHNSGTSGGAHEQFF. As DNA, the CDR3 is TGCGCCAGCAGCCATAACTCCGGGACTAGCGGGGGGGCCCATGAGCAGTTCTTC.

In this sample, this clonotype turned up many times. J is TRBJ2-1 and V is TRBV7-9; 9 bases match TRBD2. The germline V gene has CDR1 SEHNR and CDR2 FQNEAQ (reference sequence). The CDR3 runs to 15 residues. The ends lost 3 bases at V and 5 bases at J; junction bases unmatched: 5. DNA of the CDR3: TGTGCCAGCAGCTTTAGCGGGGGTCTTGACAATGAGCAGTTCTTC. It specifies CASSFSGGLDNEQFF.

In nucleotides, the CDR3 is TGTGCCAGCAGTCGAGAGGACAGCCAGAATAATTCACCCCTCCACTTT. Amino acids: CASSREDSQNNSPLHF. The chain has TRBV13 and TRBJ1-6; D might be TRBD1 (6 bases). V gave up 6 bases and J gave up 5 bases, with 17 bases separating them. This CDR3 is 16 amino acids long. In germline, CDR1 is PRHDT, CDR2 FYEKMQ (reference sequence).

This rearrangement joins TRBV20-1 to TRBJ2-1; 8 bases align to TRBD2. CDR1 and CDR2 (germline): DFQATT, SNEGSKA (reference sequence). V trimming: 3 bases; J trimming: 0 bases; junction bases outside the gene matches: 13. The CDR3 totals 18 residues. The CDR3: CSASSYFKGLGSYNEQFF. CDR3 bases: TGCAGTGCTAGCAGTTATTTTAAGGGACTAGGCTCCTACAATGAGCAGTTCTTC.

This clonotype was recorded at least ten times. V gene TRBV4-1 combines with J gene TRBJ2-5, with TRBD1 identical over 10 bases. CDR1 and CDR2 (germline): MGHRA, YSYEKL. The CDR3 loop spans 18 amino acids. The J segment lost 4 bases and the V segment lost 1 base, leaving 12 bases of the junction unmatched. The CDR3 region is CASSQGTRDRGRGETQYF. The CDR3 nucleotides read TGCGCCAGCAGCCAAGGAACTCGAGACAGGGGGCGCGGAGAGACCCAGTACTTC.